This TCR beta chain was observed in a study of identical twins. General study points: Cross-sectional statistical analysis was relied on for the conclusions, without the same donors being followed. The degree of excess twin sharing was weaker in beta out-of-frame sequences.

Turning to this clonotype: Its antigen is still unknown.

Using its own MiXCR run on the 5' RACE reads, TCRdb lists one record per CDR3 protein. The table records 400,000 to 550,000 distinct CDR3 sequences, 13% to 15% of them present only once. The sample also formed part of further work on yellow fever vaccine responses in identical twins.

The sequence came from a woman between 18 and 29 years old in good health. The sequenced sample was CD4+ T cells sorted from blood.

The CDR3 reads CASSPMSLPSYNEQFF. The DNA for the CDR3 is TGTGCCAGCAGCCCCATGTCCCTCCCCTCCTACAATGAGCAGTTCTTC. The rearrangement links TRBV6-2 or TRBV6-3 to TRBJ2-1; D is unclear. V shed 6 bases and J shed 0 bases, with 15 bases lying between them. Germline V gives CDR1 MNHEY, CDR2 SVGEGT. This CDR3 is 16 amino acids long.